Each of the 27 T cell receptor beta chains below was sequenced from the same sample in a study of OX40 agonist ivuxolimab in advanced cancers. TCRdb's table, derived via immunoSEQ multiplex PCR, lists solely in-frame clones and lacks some. The sample has over 70,000 clones; approximately 90% are singletons. The sequencing here drew on CD4+ or CD8+ T cells sorted from blood, taken in a trial of the OX40 agonist ivuxolimab. The receptors shown here come from an adult with an advanced solid tumor such as melanoma, head and neck, liver or kidney cancer.

This chain connects TRBV10-3 to TRBJ2-5; 7 bases are shared with TRBD2. Gene TRBJ2-7 matches the end of the DNA better, so the J call may be wrong. The length of the CDR3 is 16 residues. In germline, CDR1 is ENHRY, CDR2 SYGVKD. The CDR3 sequence is CAISESSGTISYEQYF. The CDR3 DNA is TGTGCCATCAGTGAGTCGAGCGGGACGATCTCCTACGAGCAGTACTTC.

The chain links TRBV28 to TRBJ1-5; D uncertain. With 6 bases removed from V and 3 bases from J, the gap between germline ends came to 12 bases. The V gene's germline CDR1 is MDHEN and CDR2 SYDVKM. CDR3 length: 14 amino acids. CDR3 in amino acids: CASRPPNSNQPQHF. CDR3 nucleotides: TGTGCCAGCAGACCGCCAAACTCCAATCAGCCCCAGCATTTT.

The V gene is TRBV7-9, the J gene TRBJ2-1; D unresolved. This CDR3 has 11 amino acids. The V gene lost 3 bases and the J gene lost 14 bases, with 11 bases spanning the gap. Germline values: CDR1 SEHNR, CDR2 FQNEAQ (reference sequence). The CDR3 loop is CASSFDSREFF. The CDR3 DNA follows: TGTGCCAGCAGCTTCGACTCCCGGGAGTTCTTC.

V and J are TRBV30 and TRBJ1-1; 8 nucleotides agree with TRBD1. The CDR3 spans 13 residues. The junction had 8 bases not matched to a gene; V was cut back by 3 bases and J by 8 bases. CDR1 and CDR2 from the germline V gene are GTSNPN and SVGIG (reference sequence). CDR3 loop: CAWRGQATSEAFF. As DNA, the CDR3 is TGTGCCTGGAGGGGACAGGCAACCTCAGAAGCTTTCTTT. The whole variable domain, filled in from reference TRBV30 and TRBJ1-1, reads SQTIHQWPATLVQPVGSPLSLECTVEGTSNPNLYWYRQAAGRGLQLLFYSVGIGQISSEVPQNLSASRPQDRQFILSSKKLLLSDSGFYLCAWRGQATSEAFFGQGTRLTVV.

This rearrangement joins TRBV11-2 to TRBJ1-4; a possible D gene is TRBD1 (5 bases). This CDR3 has 15 amino acids. V was clipped by 4 bases and J by 5 bases, with 14 bases between them. Germline V gene sequence: CDR1 SGHAT, CDR2 FQNNGV. The CDR3 DNA reads TGTGCCAGCAGCTGGCGGGGACGGACGAATGAAAAACTGTTTTTT. This sequence encodes CASSWRGRTNEKLFF.

CDR3 protein: CASSPSDPWTGVVNTQYF. The CDR3 bases are TGCGCCAGCAGCCCATCCGACCCCTGGACAGGGGTCGTGAATACGCAGTATTTT. The J gene is TRBJ2-3, the V gene TRBV4-1, with TRBD1 matching 9 bases. The CDR3 is made up of 18 amino acids. Unmatched junction bases numbered 18, after V lost 4 bases and J lost 7 bases. The V gene's germline CDR1 is MGHRA and CDR2 YSYEKL.

The gene calls are TRBV27 and TRBJ2-1; the D call may be TRBD1 or TRBD2 (5 bases each). V shed 1 base and J shed 5 bases, with 15 bases lying between them. This CDR3 is 16 amino acids long. Germline V lookup: CDR1 MNHEY, CDR2 SMNVEV (reference sequence). In DNA, the CDR3 is TGTGCCAGCAGTTTATATGGGGACCCCCAGAACAATGAGCAGTTCTTC. Its protein product is CASSLYGDPQNNEQFF.

The V call is TRBV4-1, the J call TRBJ2-1; no clear D gene. The CDR3 has 16 residues. Trimming shortened V by 3 bases and J by 0 bases, and 12 bases separated the two germline ends. Germline V lookup: CDR1 MGHRA, CDR2 YSYEKL. In DNA form, the CDR3 reads TGCGCCAGCAGCCAGGTAAACCTTGTCTCCTACAATGAGCAGTTCTTC. This translates into CASSQVNLVSYNEQFF.

This clone has just one count. The chain links TRBV19 to TRBJ1-1, with D possibly TRBD1 on 6 matching bases. This CDR3 is built from 16 residues. The germline CDR1 and CDR2 sequences are LNHDA and SQIVND (reference sequence). The V end was cut by 3 bases, the J end by 0 bases, with 14 bases between. CDR3 in amino acids: CASSMGGQFMNTEAFF. The CDR3 nucleotides are TGTGCCAGTAGTATGGGCGGACAGTTCATGAACACTGAAGCTTTCTTT.

Written as DNA, the CDR3 is TGTGCCATCAGTGTTCCGGGACAGGGGCTCCGGGGCACTGAAGCTTTCTTT. Amino acids: CAISVPGQGLRGTEAFF. This chain links TRBV10-3 with TRBJ1-1; TRBD1 aligns across 10 bases. The germline V gene has CDR1 ENHRY and CDR2 SYGVKD. This CDR3 has 17 residues. The J segment lost 4 bases and the V segment lost 4 bases, leaving 12 bases of the junction unmatched.

The rearrangement uses TRBV5-1 and TRBJ2-3; D perhaps matches TRBD2 (7 bases). Germline CDR1 is SGHRS and CDR2 is YFSETQ. This CDR3 spans 16 amino acids. Between the trimmed V and J ends, which lost 8 bases and 4 bases, there was a span of 23 bases. The CDR3, as DNA: TGCGCCAGTTCATTTGAGGGGGAGGGCCTTGCAGATACGCAGTATTTT. This gives the protein CASSFEGEGLADTQYF. Filled out from reference TRBV5-1 and TRBJ2-3, the complete variable domain reads KAGVTQTPRYLIKTRGQQVTLSCSPISGHRSVSWYQQTPGQGLQFLFEYFSETQRNKGNFPGRFSGRQFSNSRSEMNVSTLELGDSALYLCASSFEGEGLADTQYFGPGTRLTVL.

V gene TRBV9 combines with J gene TRBJ1-1; tentatively, D is TRBD1 (6 bases). This CDR3 spans 16 amino acids. Germline V CDR1 and CDR2: SGDLS, YYNGEE. Trimming removed 2 bases from V and 0 bases from J, with 14 bases in between. CDR3 sequence reads: CASSVAGGVMNTEAFF. For the CDR3, the DNA is TGTGCCAGCAGCGTGGCGGGGGGCGTGATGAACACTGAAGCTTTCTTT. Complete variable domain (other parts from reference TRBV9 and TRBJ1-1): DSGVTQTPKHLITATGQRVTLRCSPRSGDLSVYWYQQSLDQGLQFLIQYYNGEERAKGNILERFSAQQFPDLHSELNLSSLELGDSALYFCASSVAGGVMNTEAFFGQGTRLTVV.

The V call is TRBV2, the J call TRBJ2-1; no reliable D call. V was trimmed by 7 bases and J by 10 bases, leaving 14 bases between them. Germline V CDR1 and CDR2: SNHLY, FYNNEI. This CDR3 region has 12 residues. The CDR3 protein is CASTLFSREQFF. For the CDR3, the DNA is TGTGCCAGCACCCTATTTAGTCGGGAGCAGTTCTTC. The whole variable domain, remainder taken from reference TRBV2 and TRBJ2-1, is EPEVTQTPSHQVTQMGQEVILRCVPISNHLYFYWYRQILGQKVEFLVSFYNNEISEKSEIFDDQFSVERPDGSNFTLKIRSTKLEDSAMYFCASTLFSREQFFGPGTRLTVL.

This chain links TRBV28 with TRBJ2-2; D is possibly TRBD1 (6 bases). CDR3 length: 14 residues. CDR1 is MDHEN and CDR2 is SYDVKM in the germline V gene. Deletions cut 1 base from V and 6 bases from J, with 9 bases between. The CDR3 nucleotides read TGTGCCAGCAGTTTATACAGGGCGGCCGGGGAGCTGTTTTTT. It encodes CASSLYRAAGELFF. Full variable domain (missing parts from reference TRBV28 and TRBJ2-2): DVKVTQSSRYLVKRTGEKVFLECVQDMDHENMFWYRQDPGLGLRLIYFSYDVKMKEKGDIPEGYSVSREKKERFSLILESASTNQTSMYLCASSLYRAAGELFFGEGSRLTVL.

The chain couples TRBV19 to TRBJ2-5; maybe TRBD2 (5 bases). The end of the DNA fits TRBJ2-7 better, so the J call may be wrong. The CDR3 contains 15 residues. Germline V gives CDR1 LNHDA, CDR2 SQIVND (reference sequence). CDR3 in DNA: TGTGCCAGTAGTATCTATCGGACTGACTCCTACGAGCAGTACTTC. Translating gives CASSIYRTDSYEQYF.

The V call is TRBV18, the J call TRBJ1-1; D ambiguous. The germline V gene has CDR1 KGHSH and CDR2 LQKENI. V was clipped by 3 bases and J by 1 base, with 15 bases between them. The CDR3 totals 16 residues. The CDR3: CASSPVLTLGNTEAFF. The CDR3 DNA follows: TGTGCCAGCTCACCCGTGCTCACTTTGGGGAACACTGAAGCTTTCTTT.

The CDR3 protein is CASSLVGTSGGTYEQYF. DNA for the CDR3: TGTGCCAGCAGCTTAGTGGGGACTAGCGGAGGAACCTACGAGCAGTACTTC. The rearrangement joins TRBV11-2 to TRBJ2-7; 11 nucleotides match TRBD2. V was pared by 1 base and J by 2 bases, with 7 bases of the junction left unmatched. The germline CDR1 and CDR2 sequences are SGHAT and FQNNGV. CDR3 length equals 17 residues.

The chain joins TRBV27 to TRBJ1-2; a weak D match, TRBD1 (6 bases). Trimming removed 7 bases at V and 7 bases at J, with 16 bases between. Germline-derived CDR1 and CDR2 are MNHEY and SMNVEV (reference sequence). CDR3 length equals 13 residues. CDR3 residues: CASTALGGIGYTF. The CDR3 nucleotides read TGTGCCAGCACCGCACTAGGGGGGATTGGCTACACCTTC.

This chain connects TRBV19 to TRBJ2-1; 10 nucleotides align to TRBD2. V was pared by 2 bases and J by 7 bases, with 8 bases of the junction left unmatched. CDR3 length: 16 residues. Germline assignment: CDR1 LNHDA and CDR2 SQIVND (reference sequence). The CDR3 bases are TGTGCCAGTAGTATAAGGGGGCTAGCGGGAGTGAATGAGCAGTTCTTC. Its translation: CASSIRGLAGVNEQFF.

This chain uses TRBV19 with TRBJ2-1; 9 positions match TRBD1. This CDR3 comprises 15 residues. Trimming at V came to 6 bases and at J to 7 bases, leaving 10 bases not matched to a gene. Germline-derived CDR1 and CDR2 are LNHDA and SQIVND (reference sequence). The CDR3 protein is CASSTPGTGQNEQFF. CDR3 in DNA: TGTGCCAGTAGCACACCCGGGACAGGGCAAAATGAGCAGTTCTTC.

The rearrangement links TRBV7-8 to TRBJ1-5; 10 bases agree with TRBD1. There are 15 residues in the CDR3. Germline values: CDR1 SGHVS, CDR2 FQNEAQ. V gave up 4 bases and J gave up 1 base; unmatched junction bases: 1. CDR3 nucleotides: TGTGCCAGCAGCTCGGGACAGGGGAGCAATCAGCCCCAGCATTTT. Translation: CASSSGQGSNQPQHF.

This CDR3 reads CASSLSAGAAEQYF. CDR3 nucleotides: TGTGCCAGCAGTTTATCAGCGGGAGCGGCTGAGCAGTACTTC. The chain has TRBV27 and TRBJ2-7; 8 bases are a match to TRBD2. Per the germline V gene, CDR1 is MNHEY and CDR2 is SMNVEV (reference sequence). V lost 0 bases and J lost 7; bases outside the gene matches: 5. The CDR3 covers 14 residues.

The J gene is TRBJ2-7, the V gene TRBV30; D is possibly TRBD1 (6 bases). CDR3 size: 12 residues. Trimming took off 1 base at V and 4 bases at J, with 8 bases between the two ends. CDR1 is GTSNPN, CDR2 SVGIG, per germline (reference sequence). CDR3 region: CAWSGQAYEQYF. The CDR3 DNA sequence: TGTGCCTGGAGTGGACAGGCTTACGAGCAGTACTTC.

This chain connects TRBV7-2 to TRBJ1-6; D ambiguous. V was clipped by 5 bases and J by 10 bases, with 15 bases between them. The CDR3 runs 14 residues. Germline V lookup: CDR1 SGHTA, CDR2 FQGNSA. CDR3 sequence reads: CASSPENAGSPLHF. CDR3 in DNA: TGTGCCAGCAGCCCCGAAAACGCGGGGTCACCCCTCCACTTT.

This chain connects TRBV6-5 to TRBJ1-2; unclear D gene. The germline gives CDR1 MNHEY, CDR2 SVGAGI. This CDR3 spans 13 amino acids. V was trimmed by 8 bases and J by 0 bases, leaving 10 bases between them. The CDR3: CASGPSSNYGYTF. CDR3 bases: TGTGCCAGCGGTCCCAGCTCTAACTATGGCTACACCTTC.

DNA of the CDR3: TGTGCCAGCAGCCGGACCACCGGGGAGCTGTTTTTT. The encoded protein is CASSRTTGELFF. This chain connects TRBV27 to TRBJ2-2; D uncertain. Germline V gene data show CDR1 as MNHEY and CDR2 as SMNVEV (reference sequence). V gave up 6 bases and J gave up 4 bases, with 6 bases separating them. The CDR3 length is 12 residues.

The gene calls are TRBV28 and TRBJ2-3, with 8 bases that match TRBD2. Germline assignment: CDR1 MDHEN and CDR2 SYDVKM. The length of the CDR3 is 15 residues. Losses at the gene ends were 5 bases for V and 2 bases for J; bases not matched to a gene: 6. The CDR3: CASSAAGATTDTQYF. CDR3 sequence (DNA): TGTGCCAGCAGTGCAGCGGGAGCGACCACAGATACGCAGTATTTT.